This T cell receptor beta chain was sequenced for a study of human T cells and chemical hapten exposure. Study-level background: The sensitizer, 2% DPC, was used on around 2 cm by around 2 cm of upper inner arm skin. Each patch test put 0.01% DPC on the upper back, and results were read at 6 days. Findings and caveats of the study: It was expanded TCRs that formed significantly more large CDR3 similarity clusters than controls did. Those TCRs sitting above 1 in 1000 frequency stayed the same with DPC sensitization.

Germline-derived CDR1 and CDR2 are SGHTA and FQGNSA. V was trimmed by 3 bases and J by 1 base, leaving 14 bases between them. This CDR3 contains 16 residues. As to time point: patch test 2, 6 weeks after DPC sensitization. Documented treatment: therapeutic diphenylcyclopropenone sensitization with weekly scalp DPC. Each CDR3 protein gets one entry after TCRdb re-called the RACE reads with MiXCR. This table holds approximately 120,000 distinct CDR3 sequences, less than 10% found once. This clonotype showed up many times. Its antigen remains unknown. Sequenced here: whole blood, sampled in connection with sensitization to the hapten diphenylcyclopropenone (DPC). The chain uses TRBV7-2 and TRBJ2-3; perhaps TRBD2 as D (6 bases). The origin of this receptor is a woman in her 40s with alopecia areata. Some clones in this sample may be carry-over from other donors' samples. In DNA, the CDR3 is TGTGCCAGCAGCTTCCAGGATCGCGGGGGCACAGATACGCAGTATTTT. This translates into CASSFQDRGGTDTQYF.